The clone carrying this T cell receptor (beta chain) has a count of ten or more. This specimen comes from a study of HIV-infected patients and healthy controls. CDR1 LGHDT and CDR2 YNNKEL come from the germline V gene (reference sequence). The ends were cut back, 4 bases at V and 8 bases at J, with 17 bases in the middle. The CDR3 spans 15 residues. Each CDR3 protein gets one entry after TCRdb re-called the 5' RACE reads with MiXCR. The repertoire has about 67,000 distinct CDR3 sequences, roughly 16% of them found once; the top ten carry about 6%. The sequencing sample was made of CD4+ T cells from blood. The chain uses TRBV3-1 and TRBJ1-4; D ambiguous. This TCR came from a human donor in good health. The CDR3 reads CASSRGSGVGEKLFF. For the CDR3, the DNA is TGTGCCAGCAGCCGCGGGAGCGGGGTCGGGGAAAAACTGTTTTTT.